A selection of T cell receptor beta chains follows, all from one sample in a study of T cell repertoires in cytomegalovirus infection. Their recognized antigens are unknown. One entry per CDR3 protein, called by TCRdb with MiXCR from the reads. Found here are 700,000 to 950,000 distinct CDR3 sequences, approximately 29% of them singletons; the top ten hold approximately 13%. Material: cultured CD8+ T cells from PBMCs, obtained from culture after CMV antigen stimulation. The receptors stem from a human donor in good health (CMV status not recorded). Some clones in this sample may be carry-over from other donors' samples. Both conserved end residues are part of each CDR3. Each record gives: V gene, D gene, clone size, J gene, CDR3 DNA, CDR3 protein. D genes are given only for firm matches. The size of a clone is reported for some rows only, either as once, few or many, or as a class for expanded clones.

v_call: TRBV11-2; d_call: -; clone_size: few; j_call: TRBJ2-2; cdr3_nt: TGTGCCAGCAGCTTAGTGGGGGGTTTGCGGACCGGGGAGCTGTTTTTT; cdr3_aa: CASSLVGGLRTGELFF
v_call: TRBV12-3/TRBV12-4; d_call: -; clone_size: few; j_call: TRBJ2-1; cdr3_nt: TGTGCCAGCAGTCCAACCATGACAGCGTACAATGAGCAGTTCTTC; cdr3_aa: CASSPTMTAYNEQFF
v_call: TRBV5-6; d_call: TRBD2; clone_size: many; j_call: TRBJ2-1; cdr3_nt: TGTGCCAGCAGCCCGACTAGCGGGGGGTACTCCTACAATGAGCAGTTCTTC; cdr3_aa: CASSPTSGGYSYNEQFF
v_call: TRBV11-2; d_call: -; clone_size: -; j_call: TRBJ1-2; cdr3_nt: TGTGCCAGCAGCTCCTTAGGGGATGGCTACACCTTC; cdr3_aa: CASSSLGDGYTF
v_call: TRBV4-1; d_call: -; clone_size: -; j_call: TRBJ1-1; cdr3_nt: TGCGCCAGCAGCCAAGGGTGGGGGGCGAACACTGAAGCTTTCTTT; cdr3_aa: CASSQGWGANTEAFF
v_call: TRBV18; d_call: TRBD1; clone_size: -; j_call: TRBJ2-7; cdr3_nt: TGTGCCAGCTCAGGGACAGGGAAATCGCTATACGAGCAGTACTTC; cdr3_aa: CASSGTGKSLYEQYF
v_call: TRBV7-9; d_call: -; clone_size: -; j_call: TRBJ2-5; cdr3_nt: TGTGCCAGCAGCGGCCCCTGGACAGCGTACCAAGAGACCCAGTACTTC; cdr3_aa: CASSGPWTAYQETQYF
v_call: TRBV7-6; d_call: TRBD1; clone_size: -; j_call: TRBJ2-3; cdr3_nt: TGTGCCAGCAGAGGGACAGGGACTAGCACAGATACGCAGTATTTT; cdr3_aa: CASRGTGTSTDTQYF
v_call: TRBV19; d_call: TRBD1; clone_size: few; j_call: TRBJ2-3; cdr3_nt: TGTGCCAGTAGGAGGGCTTCAGGGGGCAGGAGGACCGGTACGCAGTATTTT; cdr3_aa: CASRRASGGRRTGTQYF
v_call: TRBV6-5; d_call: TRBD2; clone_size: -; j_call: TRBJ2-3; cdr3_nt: TGTGCCAGCAGTTACTCGGCGGGGGGGCCCGCAGATACGCAGTATTTT; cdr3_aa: CASSYSAGGPADTQYF
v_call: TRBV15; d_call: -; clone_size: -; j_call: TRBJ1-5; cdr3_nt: TGTGCCACCAGCAGAGATCTAGGGGATCAGCCCCAGCATTTT; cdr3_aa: CATSRDLGDQPQHF
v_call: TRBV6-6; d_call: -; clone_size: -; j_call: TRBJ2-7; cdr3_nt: TGTGCCAGCAGTTACCGCCCTGAGGGCCACGAGCAGTACTTC; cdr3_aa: CASSYRPEGHEQYF
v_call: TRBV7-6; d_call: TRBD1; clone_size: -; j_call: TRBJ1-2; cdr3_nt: TGTGCCAGCAGCGGGAGACAGGGAGGGTTCGAAAACTATGGCTACACCTTC; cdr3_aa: CASSGRQGGFENYGYTF
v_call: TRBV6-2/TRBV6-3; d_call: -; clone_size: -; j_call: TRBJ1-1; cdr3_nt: TGTGCCAACAGTTCCCCCTCGGTGAGGGCGAACACTGAAGCTTTCTTT; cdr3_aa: CANSSPSVRANTEAFF
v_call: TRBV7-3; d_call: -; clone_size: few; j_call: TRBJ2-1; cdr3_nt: TGTGCCAGCAGCCTCGACAGCGCTTCCTACAATGAGCAGTTCTTC; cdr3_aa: CASSLDSASYNEQFF
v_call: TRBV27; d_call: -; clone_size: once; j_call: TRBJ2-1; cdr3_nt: TGTGCCAGCAGTTTAAGGGGGGGGTGGGGGGCTCTCTACAATGAGCATTTCTTC; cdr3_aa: CASSLRGGWGALYNEHFF
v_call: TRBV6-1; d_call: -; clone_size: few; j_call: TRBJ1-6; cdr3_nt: TGTGCCAGCAGCCCCTACCGGGGCGATAATTCACCCCTCCACTTT; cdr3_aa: CASSPYRGDNSPLHF
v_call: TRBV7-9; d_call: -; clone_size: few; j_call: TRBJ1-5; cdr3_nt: TGTGCCAGCAGCTTAGCGTATGGAAATCAGCCCCAGCATTTT; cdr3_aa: CASSLAYGNQPQHF
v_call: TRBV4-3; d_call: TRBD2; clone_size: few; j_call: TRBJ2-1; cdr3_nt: TGCGCCAGCAGCCAAGACATGGGACTAGCGGGGGGGCATGAGCAGTTCTTC; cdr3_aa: CASSQDMGLAGGHEQFF
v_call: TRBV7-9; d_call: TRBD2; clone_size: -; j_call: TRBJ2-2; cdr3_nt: TGTGCCAGCAGCTTCGGTAGCGGGTACACCGGGGAGCTGTTTTTT; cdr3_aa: CASSFGSGYTGELFF
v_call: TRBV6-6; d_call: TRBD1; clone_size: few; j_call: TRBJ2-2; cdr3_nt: TGTGCCAGCAGTCCCGGGACAGCCCCGGCCGGGGAGCTGTTTTTT; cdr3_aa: CASSPGTAPAGELFF
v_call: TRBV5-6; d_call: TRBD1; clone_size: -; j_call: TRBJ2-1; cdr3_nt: TGTGCCAGCAGGTTAACAGGGGAACCCTACAATGAGCAGTTCTTC; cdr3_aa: CASRLTGEPYNEQFF
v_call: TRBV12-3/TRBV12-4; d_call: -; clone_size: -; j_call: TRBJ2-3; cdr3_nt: TGTGCCAGCAGTTTAGACGTGGGTACGCAGTATTTT; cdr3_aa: CASSLDVGTQYF